This T cell receptor (beta chain) comes out of a study of tumor-infiltrating T cells and Merkel cell polyomavirus. At the level of the study: The T cells studied were KLL-specific CD8+ cells against Merkel polyomavirus. Patients were followed a median of approximately 3 years, range 1.1 to 6.0.

Overall study findings and caveats: A limitation of this study is its small sample size. A roughly 1.7-18% tumor fraction of KLL-specific T cells predicted better MCC-specific survival than 0-0.14%.

This clone was counted a few times. The antigen is unknown. This CDR3 has 12 amino acids. CDR1 is SQVTM, CDR2 ANQGSEA, per germline. V was trimmed by 0 bases and J by 2 bases, leaving 4 bases between them. Immunohistochemistry showed robust Merkel cell polyomavirus Large T antigen staining in every patient's tumor. Blood and/or cultured TIL held KLL-tetramer+ cells above 0.04% of CD8+ cells. TCRdb keeps only in-frame clones here, not all; method: immunoSEQ multiplex PCR. The table shows 20,000 to 30,000 clones, with nearly 90% occurring only once. The chain carries TRBV29-1 and TRBJ1-1; D remains unclear. The TCR originated in a man aged 45-60 years with Merkel cell carcinoma. The sample taken for sequencing was lymph node tissue. The DNA for the CDR3 is TGCAGCGTTGAAGACAATAACACTGAAGCTTTCTTT. This encodes CSVEDNNTEAFF.